This record looks at one T cell receptor beta chain sequence and its context. No antigen is known for it. These data originate in a study of OX40 agonist ivuxolimab in advanced cancers. Background on the study: A history of anti-PD-1, anti-PD-L1 or anti-CTLA-4 therapy was acceptable, and over 30% had some.

This CDR3 comprises 16 residues. CDR1 is SGHNT, CDR2 YYREEE, per germline (reference sequence). The germline V and J ends were trimmed by 0 bases and 3 bases, with 16 bases remaining between them. Produced via immunoSEQ multiplex PCR; TCRdb's table is partial and in-frame only. The sample shows 60,000 to 80,000 clones, 79% of them seen only once. Study conclusions and caveats: Normalized expansion of T-cell clones was also low for some nonresponders. Both blood CD4+ and CD8+ T cells showed clonal growth by week 6 at 0.1 to 3.0 mg/kg.

This chain connects TRBV5-4 to TRBJ2-7; D is uncertain. Sequencing used CD4+ or CD8+ T cells sorted from blood, obtained in a trial of the OX40 agonist ivuxolimab. The TCR sequence derives from an adult with an advanced solid tumor such as melanoma, head and neck, liver or kidney cancer. The CDR3 nucleotides are TGTGCCAGCAGCTTGGTTGGAGCGCAGACTCTCTACGAGCAGTACTTC. It codes for CASSLVGAQTLYEQYF.